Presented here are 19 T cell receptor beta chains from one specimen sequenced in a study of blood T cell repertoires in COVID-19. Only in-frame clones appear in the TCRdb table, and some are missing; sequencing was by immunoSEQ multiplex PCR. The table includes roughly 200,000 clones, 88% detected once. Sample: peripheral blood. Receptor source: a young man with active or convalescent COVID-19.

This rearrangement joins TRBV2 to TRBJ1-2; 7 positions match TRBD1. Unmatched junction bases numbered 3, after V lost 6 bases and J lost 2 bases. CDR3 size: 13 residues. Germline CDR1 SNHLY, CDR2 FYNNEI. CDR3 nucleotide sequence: TGTGCCAGCAGCGCGGACAGGAACTATGGCTACACCTTC. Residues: CASSADRNYGYTF.

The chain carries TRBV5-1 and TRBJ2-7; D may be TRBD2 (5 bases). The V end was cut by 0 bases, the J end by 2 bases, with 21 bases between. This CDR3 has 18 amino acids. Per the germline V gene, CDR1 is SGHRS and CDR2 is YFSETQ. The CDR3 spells CASSLGGFGSPRAYEQYF. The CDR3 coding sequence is TGCGCCAGCAGCTTGGGCGGGTTCGGCTCCCCCCGGGCCTACGAGCAGTACTTC.

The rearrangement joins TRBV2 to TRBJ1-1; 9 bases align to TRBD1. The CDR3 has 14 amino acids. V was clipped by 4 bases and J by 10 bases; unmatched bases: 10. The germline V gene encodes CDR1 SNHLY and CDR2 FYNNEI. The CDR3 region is CASSALGQGPTAFF. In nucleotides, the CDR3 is TGTGCCAGCAGTGCCCTTGGACAGGGGCCTACAGCTTTCTTT.

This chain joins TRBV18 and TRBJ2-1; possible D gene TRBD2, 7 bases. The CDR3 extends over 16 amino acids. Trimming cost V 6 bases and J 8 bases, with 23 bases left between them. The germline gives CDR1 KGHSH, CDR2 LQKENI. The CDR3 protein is CASSPSRGARVDEQFF. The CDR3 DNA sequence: TGTGCCAGCTCTCCTTCCCGGGGGGCCAGAGTAGATGAGCAGTTCTTC.

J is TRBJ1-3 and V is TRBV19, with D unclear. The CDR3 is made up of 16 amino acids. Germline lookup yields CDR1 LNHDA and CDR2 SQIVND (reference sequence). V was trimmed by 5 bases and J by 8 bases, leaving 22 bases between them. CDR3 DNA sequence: TGTGCCAGTAGTCCTGGACTCCGCCAGGCTTACCACACCATATATTTT. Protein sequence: CASSPGLRQAYHTIYF.

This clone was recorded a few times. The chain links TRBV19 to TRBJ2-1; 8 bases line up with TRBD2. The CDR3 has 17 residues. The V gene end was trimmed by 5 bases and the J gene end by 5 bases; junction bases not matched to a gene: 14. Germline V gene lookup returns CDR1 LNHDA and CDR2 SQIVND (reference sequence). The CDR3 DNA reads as TGTGCCAGTAGTTGGGATGGGAGTAGCGGGAATAACAATGAGCAGTTCTTC. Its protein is CASSWDGSSGNNNEQFF.

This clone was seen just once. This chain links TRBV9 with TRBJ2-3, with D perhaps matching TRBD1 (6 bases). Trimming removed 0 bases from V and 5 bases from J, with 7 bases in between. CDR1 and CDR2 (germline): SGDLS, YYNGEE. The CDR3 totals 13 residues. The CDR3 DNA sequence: TGTGCCAGCAGCGTAGGCAGGGGAGATACGCAGTATTTT. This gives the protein CASSVGRGDTQYF. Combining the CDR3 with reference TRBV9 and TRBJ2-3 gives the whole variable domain DSGVTQTPKHLITATGQRVTLRCSPRSGDLSVYWYQQSLDQGLQFLIQYYNGEERAKGNILERFSAQQFPDLHSELNLSSLELGDSALYFCASSVGRGDTQYFGPGTRLTVL.

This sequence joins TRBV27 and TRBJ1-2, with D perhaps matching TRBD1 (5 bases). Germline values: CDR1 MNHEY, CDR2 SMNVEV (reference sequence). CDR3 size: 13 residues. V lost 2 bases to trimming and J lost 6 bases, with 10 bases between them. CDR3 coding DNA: TGTGCCAGCAGTTTACGGCAGGGTGATGGCTACACCTTC. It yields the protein CASSLRQGDGYTF.

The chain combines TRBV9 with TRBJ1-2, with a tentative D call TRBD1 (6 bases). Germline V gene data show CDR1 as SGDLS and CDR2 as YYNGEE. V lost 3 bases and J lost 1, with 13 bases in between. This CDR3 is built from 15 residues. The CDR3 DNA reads TGTGCCAGCAGCGCGGATATGGGACATAACTATGGCTACACCTTC. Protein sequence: CASSADMGHNYGYTF.

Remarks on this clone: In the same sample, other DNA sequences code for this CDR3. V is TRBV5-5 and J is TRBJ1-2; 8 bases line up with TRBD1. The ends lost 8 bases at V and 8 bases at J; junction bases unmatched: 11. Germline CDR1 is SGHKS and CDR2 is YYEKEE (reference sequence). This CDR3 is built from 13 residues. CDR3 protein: CASSRQGAEGYTF. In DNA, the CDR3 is TGTGCCAGTAGTCGGCAGGGGGCGGAAGGCTACACCTTC.

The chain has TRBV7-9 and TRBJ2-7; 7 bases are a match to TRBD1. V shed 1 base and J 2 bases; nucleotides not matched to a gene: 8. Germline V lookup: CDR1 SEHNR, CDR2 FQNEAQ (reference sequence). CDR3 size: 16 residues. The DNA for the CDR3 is TGTGCCAGCAGCTTAGGGCCGGGACAGAGAACCTACGAGCAGTACTTC. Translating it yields CASSLGPGQRTYEQYF.

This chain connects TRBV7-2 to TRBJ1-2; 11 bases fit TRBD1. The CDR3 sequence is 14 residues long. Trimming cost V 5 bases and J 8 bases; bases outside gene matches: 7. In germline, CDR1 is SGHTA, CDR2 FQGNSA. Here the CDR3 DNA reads TGTGCCAGCAGCCCTCGGACAGGGGGCTACGGCTACACCTTC. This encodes CASSPRTGGYGYTF.

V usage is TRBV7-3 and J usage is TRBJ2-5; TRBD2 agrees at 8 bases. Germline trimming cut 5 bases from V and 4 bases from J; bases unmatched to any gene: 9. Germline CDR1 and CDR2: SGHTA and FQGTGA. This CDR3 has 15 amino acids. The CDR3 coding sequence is TGTGCCAGCAGCATTAGCGGGGTTAGTGGAGAGACCCAGTACTTC. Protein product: CASSISGVSGETQYF.

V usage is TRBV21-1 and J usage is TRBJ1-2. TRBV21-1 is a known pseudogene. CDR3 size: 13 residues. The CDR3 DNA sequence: TGTGCCAGAAGCGCAATAGCTTGCTATGGCTACACCTTC. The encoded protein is CARSAIACYGYTF.

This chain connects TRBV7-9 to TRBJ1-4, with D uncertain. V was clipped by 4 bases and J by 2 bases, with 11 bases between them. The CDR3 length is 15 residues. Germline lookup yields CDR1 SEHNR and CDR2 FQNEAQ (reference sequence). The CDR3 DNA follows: TGTGCCAGCAGCTCGTCCGTCGGGACTAATGAAAAACTGTTTTTT. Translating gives CASSSSVGTNEKLFF. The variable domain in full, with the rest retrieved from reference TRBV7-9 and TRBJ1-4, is DTGVSQNPRHKITKRGQNVTFRCDPISEHNRLYWYRQTLGQGPEFLTYFQNEAQLEKSRLLSDRFSAERPKGSFSTLEIQRTEQGDSAMYLCASSSSVGTNEKLFFGSGTQLSVL.

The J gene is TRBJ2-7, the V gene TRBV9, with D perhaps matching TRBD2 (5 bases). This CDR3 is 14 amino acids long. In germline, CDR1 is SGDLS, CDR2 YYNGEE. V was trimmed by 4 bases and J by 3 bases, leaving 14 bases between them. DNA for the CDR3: TGTGCCAGCAGCCCGGGGTCGTTTGGCTACGAGCAGTACTTC. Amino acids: CASSPGSFGYEQYF.

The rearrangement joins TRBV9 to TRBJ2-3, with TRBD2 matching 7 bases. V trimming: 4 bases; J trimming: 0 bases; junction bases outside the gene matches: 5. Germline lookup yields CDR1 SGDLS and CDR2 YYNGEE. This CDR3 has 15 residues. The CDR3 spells CASSSRDYSTDTQYF. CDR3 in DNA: TGTGCCAGCAGCAGCCGGGACTACAGCACAGATACGCAGTATTTT.

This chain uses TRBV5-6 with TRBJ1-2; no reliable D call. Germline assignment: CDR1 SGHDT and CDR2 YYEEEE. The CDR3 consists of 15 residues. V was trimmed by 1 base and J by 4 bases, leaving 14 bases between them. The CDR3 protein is CASSLLAHSIYGYTF. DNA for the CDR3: TGTGCCAGCAGCTTGTTGGCACACAGCATCTATGGCTACACCTTC.

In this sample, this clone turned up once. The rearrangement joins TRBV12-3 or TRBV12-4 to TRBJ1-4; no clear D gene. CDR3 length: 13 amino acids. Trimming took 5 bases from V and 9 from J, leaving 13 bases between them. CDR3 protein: CASSGAENQKLFF. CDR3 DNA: TGTGCCAGCAGTGGAGCGGAAAATCAAAAACTGTTTTTT.